This T cell receptor beta chain stems from a study of CD8+CD57+ T cells in acquired aplastic anemia (dated by TCRdb to between 2017 and 2018). With regard to the full study: DNA extracted from sorted CD4+ and CD8+ cells had a mean of about 3 ug, with a range of roughly 0.17 to 27.4 ug. Healthy donor samples averaged approximately 10 million reads for CD4+ and roughly 11 million for CD8+ cells. Findings and caveats that apply to the study as a whole: CD8+ Simpson's diversity did not differ significantly between patients and healthy controls (P=0.060). Roughly 30 CD8+ CDR3 sequences were shared between patients and controls but appeared highly expressed in patients and within their immunodominant clones.

Genomic DNA served as template for TCR beta VDJ combination and CDR3 sequence profiling. An Illumina HiSeq 2000 was used for TCR repertoire sequencing. The authors' analysis ran thus. Repertoire assessment relied on Simpson's diversity index, CDR3 size and DJ length profiles, and TRBV/TRBJ rearrangement plots. The most abundant DNA sequence in the deep sequencing data was taken as the immunodominant clone. CDR3 amino acid sequences were screened for sharing across subjects and compared with published repertoires and the VDJdb database. TCRdb itself trimmed the public reads at Q25 with fastp, ran MiXCR and retained productive beta chains. Every CDR3 protein is listed once, alongside the most common genes and DNA of its rows. These V and J calls derive from TCRdb rather than the authors' analysis. The sample table holds about 190,000 distinct CDR3 sequences, of which around 50% were seen once. 16% of the sample is taken by the ten largest.

The CDR3 runs 12 residues from the cysteine to the phenylalanine. The entry retains the CDR3 DNA only, 36 bases that are in frame from base 1. According to the germline V gene, CDR1 reads KGHDR and CDR2 reads SFDVKD. Trimming at the junction amounts to 0 bases on V and 5 bases on J, and the germline ends lie 3 bases apart. In the study, sorted CD4+ and CD8+ blood T cells from patients with severe aplastic anemia and from healthy subjects underwent deep sequencing of TCR repertoires. Ficoll-Paque density gradient centrifugation was used to isolate peripheral blood mononuclear cells. Before DNA extraction, CD4+ and CD8+ T cells were sorted with FACS or magnetic beads. With regard to this clonotype: Its recognized antigen is unknown. No clone much larger than this one lies a single base away; base qualities are absent.

The TCR comes from a human donor in good health, serving as a control. The sample taken for sequencing was sorted CD4+, CD8+, or CD8+CD57+ T cells (not recorded which) from PBMCs. The chain is made from TRBV24-1 and TRBJ2-5; too little of a D gene remains to name it. The DNA reads as follows: TGTGCCACCAGTGATTTGAAGGAGACCCAGTACTTC. This is translated as CATSDLKETQYF.